The sequence of this T cell receptor (beta chain) was determined in a study of blood T cell repertoires in COVID-19. V lost 2 bases to trimming and J lost 4 bases, with 7 bases between them. This CDR3 spans 13 amino acids. The protocol was immunoSEQ multiplex PCR, while the TCRdb copy is restricted to in-frame clones and leaves out a portion. The profile shows 130,000 or so clones, around nine tenths of them singletons. Specimen: peripheral blood. This receptor was obtained from a woman in her 70s with COVID-19, enrolled during active disease. The chain has TRBV23-1 and TRBJ2-3; D gene ambiguous. Being an ORF, TRBV23-1 has a function that is uncertain. CDR3: CASSQELPDTQYF. CDR3 DNA sequence: TGCGCCAGCAGTCAAGAACTCCCAGATACGCAGTATTTT.